The 32 T cell receptor beta chains listed next were all sequenced from one sample in a study of T cell changes during pregnancy in multiple sclerosis. The protocol was immunoSEQ multiplex PCR, while the TCRdb copy is restricted to in-frame clones and leaves out a portion. The sample includes tens of thousands of clones, approximately 91% of them seen just once. The sequenced sample consisted of PBMCs (not recorded whether the cells were cultured). The source is a female donor with multiple sclerosis, enrolled in a pregnancy study.

As to this clone: The junction shows a germline mismatch at one end, possibly a read error. This chain connects TRBV5-6 to TRBJ2-5; possible D gene TRBD2, 6 bases. Germline V gene data show CDR1 as SGHDT and CDR2 as YYEEEE. The CDR3 is 11 residues long. Written as DNA, the CDR3 is TGTGCCAGCAGCAGTGCGGCGGGGAATCACTTC. Translation gives CASSSAAGNHF.

The gene calls are TRBV5-6 and TRBJ2-3, with TRBD2 identical over 8 bases. Germline V gene lookup returns CDR1 SGHDT and CDR2 YYEEEE. Unmatched junction bases numbered 12, after V lost 6 bases and J lost 3 bases. The CDR3 runs 16 residues. CDR3 residues: CASILGTGRATDTQYF. CDR3 nucleotides: TGTGCCAGCATCCTTGGGACCGGGAGGGCTACAGATACGCAGTATTTT.

The gene calls are TRBV19 and TRBJ2-2; the match to TRBD1 covers 10 bases. Germline loops: CDR1 LNHDA, CDR2 SQIVND (reference sequence). J gave up 5 bases and V 4 bases, and 4 bases lay outside the gene matches. The CDR3 runs to 15 residues. The CDR3 DNA reads as TGTGCCAGTAGTAAGGGGGACAGGGGAACCGGGGAGCTGTTTTTT. It translates to CASSKGDRGTGELFF.

The chain joins TRBV9 to TRBJ2-1; TRBD2 agrees at 7 bases. Germline V CDR1 and CDR2: SGDLS, YYNGEE. This CDR3 comprises 17 residues. The V and J ends lost 0 bases and 5 bases, in that order; junction bases with no gene match: 11. Written as DNA, the CDR3 is TGTGCCAGCAGCGTAGTCCCCAGCGGGAAATCAAACAATGAGCAGTTCTTC. Protein: CASSVVPSGKSNNEQFF.

The CDR3 spells CASNLGGENPYGYTF. As DNA, the CDR3 is TGTGCCAGTAATCTTGGGGGTGAGAACCCGTATGGCTACACCTTC. The gene calls are TRBV19 and TRBJ1-2; D may be TRBD1 (5 bases). The length of the CDR3 is 15 residues. CDR1 is LNHDA, CDR2 SQIVND, per germline (reference sequence). V shed 7 bases and J shed 5 bases, with 20 bases lying between them.

The rearrangement joins TRBV10-3 to TRBJ1-1; 8 nucleotides line up with TRBD1. The junction had 10 bases not matched to a gene; V was cut back by 3 bases and J by 4 bases. CDR1 and CDR2 (germline): ENHRY, SYGVKD. The CDR3 is 16 amino acids. CDR3 DNA: TGTGCCATCAGTGAAGCCGGCGCAGGGGGCGGCACTGAAGCTTTCTTT. Its protein is CAISEAGAGGGTEAFF.

This sequence joins TRBV19 and TRBJ2-1, with unresolved D. Germline V gene data show CDR1 as LNHDA and CDR2 as SQIVND (reference sequence). V lost 8 bases, J lost 5 bases, and 7 bases lay in between. The CDR3 is 11 residues long. This CDR3 reads CASLFNNEQFF. The CDR3 DNA reads as TGTGCCAGTTTGTTCAACAATGAGCAGTTCTTC.

V gene TRBV6-4 combines with J gene TRBJ2-3, with 7 bases fitting TRBD2. V shed 2 bases and J 1 base; nucleotides not matched to a gene: 3. This CDR3 is 15 amino acids long. Germline lookup yields CDR1 MRHNA and CDR2 SNTAGT. The CDR3 DNA reads TGTGCCAGCAGTGACGGGGAGGGTGGCACAGATACGCAGTATTTT. This codes for CASSDGEGGTDTQYF.

This chain uses TRBV29-1 with TRBJ1-1; 7 nucleotides agree with TRBD1. Germline values: CDR1 SQVTM, CDR2 ANQGSEA. The CDR3 is made up of 13 amino acids. V lost 7 bases, J lost 0 bases, and 5 bases stayed unmatched. CDR3 nucleotide sequence: TGCAGCGCCCTGACAGGGCTGAACACTGAAGCTTTCTTT. It specifies CSALTGLNTEAFF.

The chain recombines TRBV29-1 with TRBJ2-1, with 7 bases matching TRBD2. Germline loops: CDR1 SQVTM, CDR2 ANQGSEA. This CDR3 is built from 15 residues. The V gene end was trimmed by 5 bases and the J gene end by 0 bases; junction bases not matched to a gene: 7. The CDR3: CSVPHSGFSYNEQFF. CDR3 nucleotide sequence: TGCAGCGTTCCCCATAGCGGGTTCTCCTACAATGAGCAGTTCTTC.

This sequence joins TRBV7-8 and TRBJ2-5, with 8 positions matching TRBD2. Germline CDR1 is SGHVS and CDR2 is FQNEAQ. The CDR3 runs to 17 residues. V lost 5 bases to trimming and J lost 0 bases; unmatched junction nucleotides: 11. The CDR3 DNA reads TGTGCCAGCAGCCACCAACTCCGGACTAGCCACCAAGAGACCCAGTACTTC. It is translated as CASSHQLRTSHQETQYF.

V gene TRBV9 combines with J gene TRBJ1-1, with D uncertain. The CDR3 sequence is 13 residues long. Germline lookup yields CDR1 SGDLS and CDR2 YYNGEE. The V end lost 1 base, the J end lost 0 bases, and 4 bases lay between the germline ends. CDR3 nucleotide sequence: TGTGCCAGCAGCGTATCAATGAACACTGAAGCTTTCTTT. Its translation is CASSVSMNTEAFF.

This rearrangement joins TRBV6-5 to TRBJ2-5; 7 bases agree with TRBD1. The CDR3 runs 13 residues. CDR1 and CDR2 from the germline V gene are MNHEY and SVGAGI. Trimming at V came to 7 bases and at J to 4 bases, leaving 6 bases not matched to a gene. The CDR3 loop reads CASTNEGAETQYF. The CDR3, as DNA: TGTGCCAGCACTAATGAGGGGGCAGAGACCCAGTACTTC.

V usage is TRBV6-5 and J usage is TRBJ1-2, with TRBD1 identical over 9 bases. Germline trimming cut 0 bases from V and 8 bases from J; bases unmatched to any gene: 10. The CDR3 is 16 residues long. Germline V gives CDR1 MNHEY, CDR2 SVGAGI. CDR3 DNA sequence: TGTGCCAGCAGTTACTCTATCGGACAGGGGACGAGGGGCTACACCTTC. Amino acids: CASSYSIGQGTRGYTF.

This chain uses TRBV28 with TRBJ2-4; 8 bases are shared with TRBD1. Per germline, CDR1 MDHEN and CDR2 SYDVKM. The trim removed 6 bases at V and 5 bases at J, leaving 3 bases unmatched. This CDR3 contains 13 residues. CDR3 protein: CASRDREENIQYF. In DNA form, the CDR3 reads TGTGCCAGCAGGGACAGGGAGGAAAACATTCAGTACTTC.

This clone was seen a handful of times. The chain is built from TRBV6-4 and TRBJ2-1; TRBD2 might be the D (6 bases). The germline V gene encodes CDR1 MRHNA and CDR2 SNTAGT. The germline V and J ends were trimmed by 2 bases and 9 bases, with 17 bases remaining between them. The CDR3 has 15 amino acids. As DNA, the CDR3 is TGTGCCAGCAGTGACAAGAGGGAGGAATACGCTGAGCAGTTCTTC. Residues: CASSDKREEYAEQFF.

The gene calls are TRBV6-5 and TRBJ2-7; D is perhaps TRBD1 (6 bases). The germline V gene encodes CDR1 MNHEY and CDR2 SVGAGI. CDR3 length equals 14 residues. Trimming cost V 3 bases and J 4 bases, with 13 bases left between them. CDR3 amino acids: CASSYKLRGYEQYF. The CDR3 DNA reads TGTGCCAGCAGTTATAAGCTCAGGGGATACGAGCAGTACTTC.

The V call is TRBV5-4, the J call TRBJ2-7; maybe TRBD2 (5 bases). The germline gives CDR1 SGHNT, CDR2 YYREEE (reference sequence). Trimming took 4 bases from V and 2 from J, leaving 13 bases between them. This CDR3 spans 14 amino acids. The CDR3, as DNA: TGTGCCAGCAGCATCGGACTGAAACCCTACGAGCAGTACTTC. Translating it yields CASSIGLKPYEQYF.

J is TRBJ2-7 and V is TRBV7-7; 8 nucleotides agree with TRBD2. CDR3 length: 13 residues. Per germline, CDR1 SSHAT and CDR2 FNYEAQ (reference sequence). V lost 5 bases to trimming and J lost 4 bases; unmatched junction nucleotides: 4. This CDR3 is CASSQAGGYEQYF. The CDR3 nucleotides are TGTGCCAGCAGCCAGGCGGGGGGTTACGAGCAGTACTTC.

This clone was detected only once. The chain employs TRBV7-2 and TRBJ1-2; 7 bases align to TRBD1. Trimming cost V 3 bases and J 6 bases; bases outside gene matches: 16. The CDR3 runs 17 residues. Germline-derived CDR1 and CDR2 are SGHTA and FQGNSA. CDR3 residues: CASSFAPPRDRINGYTF. The DNA of the CDR3 is TGTGCCAGCAGCTTTGCCCCTCCGAGGGACAGAATCAATGGCTACACCTTC.

The genes are TRBV27 and TRBJ1-5; TRBD1 agrees at 11 bases. CDR1 and CDR2 from the germline V gene are MNHEY and SMNVEV (reference sequence). V was clipped by 6 bases and J by 5 bases; unmatched bases: 6. The CDR3 spans 15 residues. The CDR3 loop reads CASSPGQGAHQPQHF. CDR3 nucleotide sequence: TGTGCCAGCAGCCCCGGACAGGGGGCTCATCAGCCCCAGCATTTT.

The chain recombines TRBV7-2 with TRBJ2-1; tentative D call: TRBD2 (5 bases). Germline CDR1 is SGHTA and CDR2 is FQGNSA. V gave up 2 bases and J gave up 9 bases, with 23 bases separating them. The CDR3 loop spans 17 amino acids. The CDR3 sequence is CASSLSAGAGGGGEQFF. The CDR3 DNA is TGTGCCAGCAGCTTATCTGCCGGTGCGGGTGGAGGTGGTGAGCAGTTCTTC.

This chain connects TRBV9 to TRBJ2-5; perhaps D is TRBD1 or TRBD2 (6 bases each). Germline loops: CDR1 SGDLS, CDR2 YYNGEE. CDR3 length equals 13 residues. Between the trimmed V and J ends, which lost 6 bases and 5 bases, there was a span of 14 bases. DNA of the CDR3: TGTGCCAGCAACGTCGGGGGCGGCGAGACCCAGTACTTC. Amino acids: CASNVGGGETQYF.

The CDR3: CAWSVRLAENNEQFF. The CDR3 DNA sequence: TGTGCCTGGAGTGTAAGGCTAGCGGAAAACAATGAGCAGTTCTTC. The rearrangement uses TRBV30 and TRBJ2-1, with 7 positions matching TRBD2. This CDR3 has 15 amino acids. Germline CDR1 and CDR2: GTSNPN and SVGIG (reference sequence). V shed 0 bases and J 5 bases; nucleotides not matched to a gene: 7.

The rearrangement joins TRBV2 to TRBJ2-4, with 9 bases aligning to TRBD1. The CDR3 runs to 14 residues. The germline V gene encodes CDR1 SNHLY and CDR2 FYNNEI. The V segment lost 9 bases and the J segment 5 bases; nucleotides outside the gene matches: 8. The CDR3, as DNA: TGTGCCAGGGGGACAGGGATCGAGGAAAACATTCAGTACTTC. It specifies CARGTGIEENIQYF. Filled out from reference TRBV2 and TRBJ2-4, the complete variable domain reads EPEVTQTPSHQVTQMGQEVILRCVPISNHLYFYWYRQILGQKVEFLVSFYNNEISEKSEIFDDQFSVERPDGSNFTLKIRSTKLEDSAMYFCARGTGIEENIQYFGAGTRLSVL.

This clone has only one observation. This chain joins TRBV29-1 and TRBJ1-2; unclear D gene. CDR3 length: 14 residues. The germline CDR1 and CDR2 sequences are SQVTM and ANQGSEA. The germline V and J ends were trimmed by 4 bases and 0 bases, with 12 bases remaining between them. The CDR3 DNA follows: TGCAGCGTTGGTACGGGAGCCTCTAACTATGGCTACACCTTC. It is translated as CSVGTGASNYGYTF. Based on the CDR3 plus reference TRBV29-1 and TRBJ1-2, the full variable domain is SAVISQKPSRDICQRGTSLTIQCQVDSQVTMMFWYRQQPGQSLTLIATANQGSEATYESGFVIDKFPISRPNLTFSTLTVSNMSPEDSSIYLCSVGTGASNYGYTFGSGTRLTVV.

The V gene is TRBV30, the J gene TRBJ2-3; 8 bases align to TRBD1. CDR3 length: 18 residues. Germline V gives CDR1 GTSNPN, CDR2 SVGIG (reference sequence). V was clipped by 4 bases and J by 4 bases; unmatched bases: 19. The CDR3 protein is CAWTKNWGSGGLPDTQYF. CDR3 nucleotides: TGTGCCTGGACCAAGAATTGGGGCTCAGGGGGCCTGCCAGATACGCAGTATTTT.

The chain carries TRBV7-7 and TRBJ2-5; perhaps TRBD1 as D (5 bases). The CDR3 is made up of 15 amino acids. Germline V gene data show CDR1 as SSHAT and CDR2 as FNYEAQ (reference sequence). The V end lost 2 bases, the J end lost 5 bases, and 15 bases lay between the germline ends. CDR3 nucleotide sequence: TGTGCCAGCAGCTTATTGGCAGGGATAAAGGAGACCCAGTACTTC. Residues: CASSLLAGIKETQYF.

The CDR3 spells CASSSDGSRSGNTIYF. CDR3 in DNA: TGTGCCAGCAGCTCGGACGGAAGTCGCTCTGGAAACACCATATATTTT. V gene TRBV6-6 combines with J gene TRBJ1-3, with D hard to call. This CDR3 has 16 amino acids. Trimming shortened V by 6 bases and J by 0 bases, and 15 bases separated the two germline ends. The germline V gene encodes CDR1 MNHNY and CDR2 SVGAGI (reference sequence).

The chain recombines TRBV11-2 with TRBJ2-3; maybe TRBD2 (6 bases). CDR1 and CDR2 (germline): SGHAT, FQNNGV. V lost 5 bases to trimming and J lost 6 bases, with 15 bases between them. The CDR3 length is 14 residues. CDR3 sequence reads: CASSTISGRDTQYF. The CDR3 bases are TGTGCCAGCAGCACCATTAGCGGCCGTGATACGCAGTATTTT.

This chain uses TRBV4-1 with TRBJ1-1, with a weak D call TRBD1 (6 bases). CDR1 is MGHRA, CDR2 YSYEKL, per germline. The CDR3 is 10 amino acids. V shed 6 bases and J shed 7 bases, with 6 bases lying between them. CDR3 DNA: TGCGCCAGCAGAGGGGGTGAAGCTTTCTTT. Residues: CASRGGEAFF.

The genes are TRBV7-2 and TRBJ2-7; D is ambiguous. The CDR3 sequence is 14 residues long. The V gene lost 4 bases and the J gene lost 2 bases, with 12 bases spanning the gap. The germline V gene encodes CDR1 SGHTA and CDR2 FQGNSA. CDR3 sequence reads: CASSSYLGTYEQYF. The CDR3 DNA reads TGTGCCAGCAGCTCATACCTAGGGACCTACGAGCAGTACTTC.